These 19 T cell receptor beta chains share one sample of origin, sequenced in a study of cytomegalovirus exposure and HLA in healthy donors. Primers for the PCR totalled 60 Vbeta and 13 Jbeta. Profiled with immunoSEQ multiplex PCR; TCRdb holds only in-frame clones, not every one. The repertoire holds almost 85,000 clones, with around 80% as singletons. Material for sequencing was PBMCs. The source of these receptors is a male donor in good health and CMV-seropositive.

The V call is TRBV19, the J call TRBJ1-5; no definite D call. The CDR3 totals 15 residues. V lost 1 base, J lost 3 bases, and 10 bases lay in between. In germline, CDR1 is LNHDA, CDR2 SQIVND (reference sequence). CDR3 bases: TGTGCCAGTAGTATAGCGGGAAATGACAATCAGCCCCAGCATTTT. It encodes CASSIAGNDNQPQHF.

This rearrangement joins TRBV2 to TRBJ2-7; 9 positions agree with TRBD2. With 9 bases clipped from V and 7 bases from J, the junction kept 10 bases outside the gene matches. Germline values: CDR1 SNHLY, CDR2 FYNNEI. This CDR3 comprises 13 residues. The CDR3 sequence: CASHSGSEGEQYF. CDR3 DNA: TGTGCCAGTCATAGCGGGAGTGAGGGTGAGCAGTACTTC.

This chain links TRBV27 with TRBJ1-2, with D possibly TRBD1 on 6 matching bases. The CDR3 spans 13 residues. Germline V gene data show CDR1 as MNHEY and CDR2 as SMNVEV (reference sequence). V was shortened by 6 bases and J by 5 bases, with 13 bases between the two germline ends. CDR3 nucleotides: TGTGCCAGCAGCCGGGGGGGGGCTTATGGCTACACCTTC. Its translation is CASSRGGAYGYTF.

Ten or more counts support this clone. This chain links TRBV4-1 with TRBJ2-3; 7 bases align to TRBD2. This CDR3 contains 14 residues. V trimming: 8 bases; J trimming: 4 bases; junction bases outside the gene matches: 9. Germline CDR1 reads MGHRA; CDR2 reads YSYEKL. The CDR3 here is CASGAGVYADTQYF. The CDR3 region has the DNA TGCGCCAGCGGGGCGGGAGTATATGCAGATACGCAGTATTTT.

The chain uses TRBV6-5 and TRBJ2-1, with D perhaps matching TRBD2 (6 bases). CDR1 MNHEY and CDR2 SVGAGI come from the germline V gene. This CDR3 is 14 amino acids long. Trimming left V 7 bases short and J 0 bases short, with 10 bases between. CDR3 nucleotide sequence: TGTGCCAGCATTGGGGGGAGCTCCTACAATGAGCAGTTCTTC. Amino acid sequence: CASIGGSSYNEQFF.

The V call is TRBV5-1, the J call TRBJ1-1, with 8 bases matching TRBD1. With V trimmed by 0 bases and J by 9 bases, 7 bases remained unmatched. There are 14 residues in the CDR3. The germline gives CDR1 SGHRS, CDR2 YFSETQ. The CDR3 region has the DNA TGCGCCAGCAGCTTGGAGCAGGGGGCTTTACAAGCTTTCTTT. It codes for CASSLEQGALQAFF.

The V gene is TRBV10-3, the J gene TRBJ2-1; 9 positions match TRBD2. V shed 6 bases and J 1 base; nucleotides not matched to a gene: 4. Germline V gene lookup returns CDR1 ENHRY and CDR2 SYGVKD. CDR3 length equals 15 residues. CDR3 loop: CAIRPAGGSYNEQFF. Written as DNA, the CDR3 is TGTGCCATCAGACCAGCGGGAGGATCCTACAATGAGCAGTTCTTC.

V usage is TRBV7-9 and J usage is TRBJ2-3; 10 positions match TRBD2. J lost 4 bases, V lost 0 bases, and 7 bases had no gene match. Germline CDR1 reads SEHNR; CDR2 reads FQNEAQ (reference sequence). This CDR3 region has 17 residues. The CDR3 DNA reads TGTGCCAGCAGCTTAGCATCTAGCGGGAGCTGGGCAGATACGCAGTATTTT. Translating it yields CASSLASSGSWADTQYF. The variable domain in full, with the rest retrieved from reference TRBV7-9 and TRBJ2-3, is DTGVSQNPRHKITKRGQNVTFRCDPISEHNRLYWYRQTLGQGPEFLTYFQNEAQLEKSRLLSDRFSAERPKGSFSTLEIQRTEQGDSAMYLCASSLASSGSWADTQYFGPGTRLTVL.

This clone has only one observation. The rearrangement uses TRBV2 and TRBJ2-1, with 13 bases fitting TRBD2. The CDR3 is 15 residues long. The trim removed 6 bases at V and 4 bases at J, leaving 3 bases unmatched. The germline V gene encodes CDR1 SNHLY and CDR2 FYNNEI. In nucleotides, the CDR3 is TGTGCCAGCAGGGGGACTAGCGGGAAGTACAATGAGCAGTTCTTC. Protein sequence: CASRGTSGKYNEQFF.

The chain combines TRBV6-4 with TRBJ1-2; weak D call: TRBD1 (5 bases). This CDR3 has 13 residues. V gave up 3 bases and J gave up 3 bases, with 8 bases separating them. The V gene's germline CDR1 is MRHNA and CDR2 SNTAGT. The CDR3 loop is CASSEKGDYGYTF. The CDR3 DNA is TGTGCCAGCAGTGAGAAAGGGGACTATGGCTACACCTTC.

This chain uses TRBV7-8 with TRBJ2-1, with D tentatively TRBD1 (6 bases). With 1 base removed from V and 12 bases from J, the gap between germline ends came to 13 bases. The germline gives CDR1 SGHVS, CDR2 FQNEAQ. This CDR3 region has 13 residues. The CDR3 coding sequence is TGTGCCAGCAGCTTAGAACAGGGCCGGTGGCAGTTCTTC. Translated: CASSLEQGRWQFF.

This rearrangement joins TRBV28 to TRBJ2-5, with 12 bases that match TRBD2. The CDR3 loop spans 18 amino acids. V was clipped by 6 bases and J by 2 bases; unmatched bases: 13. Per germline, CDR1 MDHEN and CDR2 SYDVKM. In nucleotides, the CDR3 is TGTGCCAGCAGGTCGTACGCTGGACTAGCGGGAAGACAAGAGACCCAGTACTTC. Its translation: CASRSYAGLAGRQETQYF. The whole variable domain, filled in from reference TRBV28 and TRBJ2-5, reads DVKVTQSSRYLVKRTGEKVFLECVQDMDHENMFWYRQDPGLGLRLIYFSYDVKMKEKGDIPEGYSVSREKKERFSLILESASTNQTSMYLCASRSYAGLAGRQETQYFGPGTRLLVL.

The chain recombines TRBV11-2 with TRBJ2-7, with 9 bases matching TRBD1. Trimming took 4 bases from V and 4 from J; bases not matched to a gene: 5. The CDR3 has 14 residues. Germline loops: CDR1 SGHAT, CDR2 FQNNGV. The CDR3 coding sequence is TGTGCCAGCAGCTGGACAGGGGAGGGTTACGAGCAGTACTTC. This codes for CASSWTGEGYEQYF. The complete variable domain, with remaining parts taken from reference TRBV11-2 and TRBJ2-7, reads EAGVAQSPRYKIIEKRQSVAFWCNPISGHATLYWYQQILGQGPKLLIQFQNNGVVDDSQLPKDRFSAERLKGVDSTLKIQPAKLEDSAVYLCASSWTGEGYEQYFGPGTRLTVT.

The chain employs TRBV27 and TRBJ2-7; 9 positions match TRBD2. J was trimmed by 5 bases and V by 1 base; bases with no gene match: 6. Germline loops: CDR1 MNHEY, CDR2 SMNVEV (reference sequence). There are 15 residues in the CDR3. DNA for the CDR3: TGTGCCAGCAGTTTATGGGCGGGAGGGCCCCACGAGCAGTACTTC. This gives the protein CASSLWAGGPHEQYF.

The chain is built from TRBV11-2 and TRBJ2-2; the match to TRBD2 covers 11 bases. V gave up 0 bases and J gave up 1 base; unmatched junction bases: 1. From germline, CDR1 is SGHAT and CDR2 FQNNGV. CDR3 length: 17 amino acids. Here the CDR3 DNA reads TGTGCCAGCAGCTTAGAGCTAGCGGGAGGGAACACCGGGGAGCTGTTTTTT. As protein: CASSLELAGGNTGELFF.

The chain joins TRBV7-2 to TRBJ2-3, with TRBD2 matching over 7 bases. The CDR3 is made up of 17 amino acids. The J segment lost 2 bases and the V segment lost 1 base, leaving 9 bases of the junction unmatched. Germline CDR1 is SGHTA and CDR2 is FQGNSA. The CDR3 DNA reads TGTGCCAGCAGCTTAGACCCACTAGCGCTTAACACAGATACGCAGTATTTT. It encodes CASSLDPLALNTDTQYF.

The chain uses TRBV11-3 and TRBJ2-1; D may be TRBD2 (5 bases). Per the germline V gene, CDR1 is SGHNT and CDR2 is YENEEA. Trimming cost V 5 bases and J 1 base, with 15 bases left between them. The CDR3 runs to 16 residues. The CDR3 bases are TGTGCCAGCAGCCGAGGGCCAGAACCTTCCTACAATGAGCAGTTCTTC. Its translation is CASSRGPEPSYNEQFF.

The gene calls are TRBV15 and TRBJ1-5; 11 bases line up with TRBD1. The CDR3 contains 15 residues. Germline CDR1 and CDR2: LNHNV and YYDKDF (reference sequence). With 4 bases clipped from V and 6 bases from J, the junction kept 5 bases outside the gene matches. The CDR3: CATSTGTGGSQPQHF. CDR3 nucleotide sequence: TGTGCCACCAGCACAGGGACAGGGGGGAGTCAGCCCCAGCATTTT.

V and J are TRBV9 and TRBJ2-1, with D possibly matching TRBD2 (5 bases). Germline CDR1 and CDR2: SGDLS and YYNGEE. This CDR3 comprises 14 residues. The V gene lost 0 bases and the J gene lost 7 bases, with 11 bases spanning the gap. The CDR3 is CASSVELVVNEQFF. The CDR3 DNA reads TGTGCCAGCAGCGTAGAACTAGTGGTAAATGAGCAGTTCTTC.